This T cell receptor (beta chain) was retrieved from a study of T cell changes during pregnancy in multiple sclerosis. The V gene's germline CDR1 is SGHRS and CDR2 YFSETQ. CDR3 size: 17 residues. Trimming cost V 4 bases and J 3 bases; bases outside gene matches: 12. Repertoires were generated with immunoSEQ multiplex PCR, while TCRdb's copy carries only in-frame clones and drops some. The profile shows some 100,000 clones, more than 80% of them singletons. Sequencing used peripheral blood, obtained in the second trimester of pregnancy. The receptor was isolated from a female donor with multiple sclerosis, enrolled in a pregnancy study. This chain uses TRBV5-1 with TRBJ1-1, with TRBD1 matching 10 bases. Here the CDR3 reads CASSPSPGQGWDTEAFF. The CDR3 DNA follows: TGCGCCAGCAGCCCCTCTCCGGGACAGGGGTGGGACACTGAAGCTTTCTTT. Variable domain in full (rest from reference TRBV5-1 and TRBJ1-1): KAGVTQTPRYLIKTRGQQVTLSCSPISGHRSVSWYQQTPGQGLQFLFEYFSETQRNKGNFPGRFSGRQFSNSRSEMNVSTLELGDSALYLCASSPSPGQGWDTEAFFGQGTRLTVV.